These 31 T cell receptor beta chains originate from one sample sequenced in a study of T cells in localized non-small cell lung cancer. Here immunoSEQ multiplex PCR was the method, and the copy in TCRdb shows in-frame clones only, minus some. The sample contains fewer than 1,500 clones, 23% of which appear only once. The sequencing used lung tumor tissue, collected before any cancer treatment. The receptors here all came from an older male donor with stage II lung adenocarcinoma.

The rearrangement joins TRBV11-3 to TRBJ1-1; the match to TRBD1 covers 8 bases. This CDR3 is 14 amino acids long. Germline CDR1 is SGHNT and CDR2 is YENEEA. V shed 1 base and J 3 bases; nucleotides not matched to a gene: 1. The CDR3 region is CASSLGQGYTEAFF. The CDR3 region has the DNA TGTGCCAGCAGCTTAGGACAGGGGTACACTGAAGCTTTCTTT.

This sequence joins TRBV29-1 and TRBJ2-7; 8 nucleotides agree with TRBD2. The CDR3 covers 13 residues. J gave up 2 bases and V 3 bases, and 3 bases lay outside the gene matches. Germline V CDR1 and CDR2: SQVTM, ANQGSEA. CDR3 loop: CSVDGSGTYEQYF. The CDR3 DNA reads TGCAGCGTTGATGGTAGCGGGACCTACGAGCAGTACTTC.

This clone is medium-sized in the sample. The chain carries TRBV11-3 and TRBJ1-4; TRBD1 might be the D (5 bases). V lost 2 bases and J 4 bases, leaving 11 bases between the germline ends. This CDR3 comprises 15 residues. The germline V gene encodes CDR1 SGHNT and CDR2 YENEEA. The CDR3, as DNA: TGTGCCAGCAGCTTATATTCAGGGATTAATGAAAAACTGTTTTTT. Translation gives CASSLYSGINEKLFF.

In nucleotides, the CDR3 is TGTGCCATCAGTGAGCGGCTGACTAGCGGCACAGATACGCAGTATTTT. Translating gives CAISERLTSGTDTQYF. V and J are TRBV10-3 and TRBJ2-3; 8 bases match TRBD2. CDR1 ENHRY and CDR2 SYGVKD come from the germline V gene. There are 16 residues in the CDR3. V lost 2 bases, J lost 1 base, and 5 bases stayed unmatched.

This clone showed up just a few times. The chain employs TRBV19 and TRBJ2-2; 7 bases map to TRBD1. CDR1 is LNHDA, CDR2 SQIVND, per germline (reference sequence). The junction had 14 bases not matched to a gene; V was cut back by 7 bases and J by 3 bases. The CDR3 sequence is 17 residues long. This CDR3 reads CASTMRGGAIDTGELFF. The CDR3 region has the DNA TGTGCCAGTACCATGAGAGGGGGCGCGATTGACACCGGGGAGCTGTTTTTT.

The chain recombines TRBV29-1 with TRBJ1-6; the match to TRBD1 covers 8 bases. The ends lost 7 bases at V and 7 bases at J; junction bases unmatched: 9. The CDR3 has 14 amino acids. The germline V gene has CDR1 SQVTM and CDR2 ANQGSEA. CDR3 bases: TGCAGCGCCAAGACAGGGGCGGCGAATTCACCCCTCCACTTT. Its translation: CSAKTGAANSPLHF.

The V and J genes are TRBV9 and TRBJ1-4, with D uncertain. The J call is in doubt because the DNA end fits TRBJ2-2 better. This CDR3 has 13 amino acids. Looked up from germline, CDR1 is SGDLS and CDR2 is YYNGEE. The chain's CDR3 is CASSESPSGELFF. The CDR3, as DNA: TGTGCCAGCAGTGAGAGCCCCTCGGGGGAGCTGTTTTTT.

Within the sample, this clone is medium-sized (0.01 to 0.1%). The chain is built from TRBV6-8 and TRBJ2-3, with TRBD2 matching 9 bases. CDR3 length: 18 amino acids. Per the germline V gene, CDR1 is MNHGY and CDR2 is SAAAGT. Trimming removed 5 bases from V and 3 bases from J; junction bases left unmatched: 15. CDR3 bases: TGTGCCAGCAGTCAACCGGAAGGTCGAGCGGGAGGTACAGATACGCAGTATTTT. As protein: CASSQPEGRAGGTDTQYF.

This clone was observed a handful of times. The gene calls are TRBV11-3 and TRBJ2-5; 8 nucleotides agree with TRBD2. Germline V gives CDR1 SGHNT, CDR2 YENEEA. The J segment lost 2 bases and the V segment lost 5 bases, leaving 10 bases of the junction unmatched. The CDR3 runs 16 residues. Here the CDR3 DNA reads TGTGCCAGCAGCATTAGTGCGGGAGGACAGCAAGAGACCCAGTACTTC. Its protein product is CASSISAGGQQETQYF.

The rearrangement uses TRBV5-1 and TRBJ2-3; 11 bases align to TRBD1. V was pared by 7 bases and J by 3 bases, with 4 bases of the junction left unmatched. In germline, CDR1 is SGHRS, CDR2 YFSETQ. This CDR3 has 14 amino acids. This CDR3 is CASAGTGGTDTQYF. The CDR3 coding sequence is TGCGCCAGCGCTGGGACAGGGGGGACAGATACGCAGTATTTT.

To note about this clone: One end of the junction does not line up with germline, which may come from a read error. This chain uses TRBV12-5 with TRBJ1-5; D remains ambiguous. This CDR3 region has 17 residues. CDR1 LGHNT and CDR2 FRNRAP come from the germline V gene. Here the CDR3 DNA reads TGTGCTAGTGGTTTGGTACATGGGGTGGAGGGTAATCGGCCCCAGCATTTT. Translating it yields CASGLVHGVEGNRPQHF.

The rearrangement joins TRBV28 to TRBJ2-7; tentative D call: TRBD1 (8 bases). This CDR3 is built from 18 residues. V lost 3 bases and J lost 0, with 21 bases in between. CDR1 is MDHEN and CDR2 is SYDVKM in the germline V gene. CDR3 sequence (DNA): TGTGCCAGCAGTTTCCTCTACGGACTAGGACAGGGCTCCTACGAGCAGTACTTC. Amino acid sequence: CASSFLYGLGQGSYEQYF.

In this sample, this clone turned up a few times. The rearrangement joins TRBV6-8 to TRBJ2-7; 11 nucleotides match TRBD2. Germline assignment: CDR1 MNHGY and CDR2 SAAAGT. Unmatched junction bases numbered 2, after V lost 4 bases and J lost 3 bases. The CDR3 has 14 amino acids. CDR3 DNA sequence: TGTGCCAGCAGTTCCGGGACTAGCGGCTACGAGCAGTACTTC. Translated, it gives CASSSGTSGYEQYF.

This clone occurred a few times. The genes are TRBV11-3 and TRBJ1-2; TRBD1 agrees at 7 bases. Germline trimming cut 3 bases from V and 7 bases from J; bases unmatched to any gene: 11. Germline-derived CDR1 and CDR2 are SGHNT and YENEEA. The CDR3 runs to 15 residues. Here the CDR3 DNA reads TGTGCCAGCAGCTTTTTAGCAGGGGGAGATGGTGGCTACACCTTC. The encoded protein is CASSFLAGGDGGYTF.

CDR3 loop: CASSMVAGAGANVLTF. The CDR3 DNA reads as TGTGCCAGTTCTATGGTAGCGGGAGCTGGGGCCAACGTCCTGACTTTC. The chain carries TRBV19 and TRBJ2-6; 9 nucleotides align to TRBD2. Germline V gene lookup returns CDR1 LNHDA and CDR2 SQIVND (reference sequence). The CDR3 contains 16 residues. Losses at the gene ends were 8 bases for V and 2 bases for J; bases not matched to a gene: 7.

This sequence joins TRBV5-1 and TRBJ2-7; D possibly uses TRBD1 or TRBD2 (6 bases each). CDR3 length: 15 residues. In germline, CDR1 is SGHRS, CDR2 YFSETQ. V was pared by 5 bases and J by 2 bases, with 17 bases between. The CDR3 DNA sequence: TGCGCCAGCAGAGGCACGGGGGCCGGGGCCTACGAGCAGTACTTC. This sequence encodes CASRGTGAGAYEQYF.

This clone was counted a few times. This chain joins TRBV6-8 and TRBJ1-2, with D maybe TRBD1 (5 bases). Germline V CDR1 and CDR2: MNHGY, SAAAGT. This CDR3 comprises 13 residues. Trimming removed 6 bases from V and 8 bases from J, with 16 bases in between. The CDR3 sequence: CASSPYGRVGYTF. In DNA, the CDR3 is TGTGCCAGCAGCCCATACGGCAGGGTCGGCTACACCTTC.

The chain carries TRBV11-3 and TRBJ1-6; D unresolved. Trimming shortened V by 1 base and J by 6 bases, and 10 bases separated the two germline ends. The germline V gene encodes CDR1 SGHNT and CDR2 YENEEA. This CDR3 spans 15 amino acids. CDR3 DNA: TGTGCCAGCAGCTTAGGTCGGGGAGGTAATTCACCCCTCCACTTT. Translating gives CASSLGRGGNSPLHF.

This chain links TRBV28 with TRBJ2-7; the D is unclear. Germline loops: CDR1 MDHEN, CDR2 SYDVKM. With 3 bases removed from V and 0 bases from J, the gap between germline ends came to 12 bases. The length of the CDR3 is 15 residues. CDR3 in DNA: TGTGCCAGCAGTTTCTTGGTCCATAGCTCCTACGAGCAGTACTTC. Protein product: CASSFLVHSSYEQYF.

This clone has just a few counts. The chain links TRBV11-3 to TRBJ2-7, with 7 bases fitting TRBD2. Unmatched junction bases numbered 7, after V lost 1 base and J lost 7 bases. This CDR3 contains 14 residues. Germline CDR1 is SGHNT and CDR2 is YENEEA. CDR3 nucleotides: TGTGCCAGCAGCTTAGGGGAGGGACGTACAGAGCAGTACTTC. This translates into CASSLGEGRTEQYF.

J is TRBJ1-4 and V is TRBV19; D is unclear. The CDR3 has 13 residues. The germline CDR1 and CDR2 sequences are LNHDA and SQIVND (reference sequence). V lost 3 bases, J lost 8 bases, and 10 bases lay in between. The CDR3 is CASSILSREKLFF. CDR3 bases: TGTGCCAGTAGTATTCTTTCGAGAGAAAAACTGTTTTTT.

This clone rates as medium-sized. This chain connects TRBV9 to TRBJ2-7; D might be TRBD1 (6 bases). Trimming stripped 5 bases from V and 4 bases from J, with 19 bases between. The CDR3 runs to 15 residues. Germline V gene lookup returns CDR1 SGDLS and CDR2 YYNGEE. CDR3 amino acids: CASSGLGASIYEQYF. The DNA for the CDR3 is TGTGCCAGCAGTGGGTTGGGGGCGTCAATTTACGAGCAGTACTTC.

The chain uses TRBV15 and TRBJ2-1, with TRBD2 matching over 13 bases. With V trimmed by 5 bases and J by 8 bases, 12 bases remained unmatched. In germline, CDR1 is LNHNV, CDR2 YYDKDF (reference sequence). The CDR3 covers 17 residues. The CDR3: CATSPELAGGRGDEQFF. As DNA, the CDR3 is TGTGCCACCAGCCCAGAACTAGCGGGAGGGCGGGGCGATGAGCAGTTCTTC.

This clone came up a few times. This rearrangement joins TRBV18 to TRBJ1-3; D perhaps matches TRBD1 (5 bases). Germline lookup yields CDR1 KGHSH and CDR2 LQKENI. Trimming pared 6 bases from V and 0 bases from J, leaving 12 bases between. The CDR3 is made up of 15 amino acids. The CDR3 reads CASSPDISSGNTIYF. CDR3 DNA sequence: TGTGCCAGCTCCCCGGACATCAGCTCTGGAAACACCATATATTTT.

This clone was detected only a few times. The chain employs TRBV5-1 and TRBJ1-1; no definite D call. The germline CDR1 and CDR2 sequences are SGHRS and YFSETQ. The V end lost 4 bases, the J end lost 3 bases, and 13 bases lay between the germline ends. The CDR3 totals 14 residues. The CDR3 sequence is CASSPREADTEAFF. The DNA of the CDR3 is TGCGCCAGCAGCCCAAGGGAGGCGGACACTGAAGCTTTCTTT.

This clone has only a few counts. The CDR3 DNA reads TGTGCCAGCAGCTTATTAGGGTGGCCCGGGGAGCTGTTTTTT. It translates to CASSLLGWPGELFF. The rearrangement links TRBV11-3 to TRBJ2-2, with no clear D. The V end was cut by 2 bases, the J end by 6 bases, with 10 bases between. CDR3 size: 14 residues. CDR1 is SGHNT, CDR2 YENEEA, per germline. Full variable domain (missing parts from reference TRBV11-3 and TRBJ2-2): EAGVVQSPRYKIIEKKQPVAFWCNPISGHNTLYWYLQNLGQGPELLIRYENEEAVDDSQLPKDRFSAERLKGVDSTLKIQPAELGDSAVYLCASSLLGWPGELFFGEGSRLTVL.

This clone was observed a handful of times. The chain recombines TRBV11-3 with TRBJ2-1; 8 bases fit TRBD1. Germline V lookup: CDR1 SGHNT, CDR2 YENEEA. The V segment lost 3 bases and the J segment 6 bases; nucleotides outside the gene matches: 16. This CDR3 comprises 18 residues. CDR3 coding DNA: TGTGCCAGCAGCTTGAACTATGGACAGGGAAGGATGGGCAATGAGCAGTTCTTC. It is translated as CASSLNYGQGRMGNEQFF.

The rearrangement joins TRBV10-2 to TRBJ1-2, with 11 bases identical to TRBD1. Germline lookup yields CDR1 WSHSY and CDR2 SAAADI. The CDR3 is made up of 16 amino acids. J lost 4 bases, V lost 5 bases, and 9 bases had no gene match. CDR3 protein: CASSSRTGGVRYGYTF. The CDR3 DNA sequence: TGCGCCAGCAGTTCTCGGACAGGGGGCGTCCGCTATGGCTACACCTTC.

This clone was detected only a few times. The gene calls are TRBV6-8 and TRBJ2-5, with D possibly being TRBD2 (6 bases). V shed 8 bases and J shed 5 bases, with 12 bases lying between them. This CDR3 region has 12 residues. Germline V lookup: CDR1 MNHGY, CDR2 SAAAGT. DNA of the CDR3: TGTGCCAGCGGGGGGAGTTGGGAGACCCAGTACTTC. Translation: CASGGSWETQYF.

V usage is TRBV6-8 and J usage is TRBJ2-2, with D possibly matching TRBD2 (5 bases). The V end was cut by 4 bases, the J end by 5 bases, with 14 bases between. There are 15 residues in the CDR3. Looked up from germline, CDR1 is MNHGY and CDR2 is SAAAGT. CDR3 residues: CASSFGFGDTGELFF. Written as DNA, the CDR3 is TGTGCCAGCAGTTTCGGATTCGGGGATACCGGGGAGCTGTTTTTT.

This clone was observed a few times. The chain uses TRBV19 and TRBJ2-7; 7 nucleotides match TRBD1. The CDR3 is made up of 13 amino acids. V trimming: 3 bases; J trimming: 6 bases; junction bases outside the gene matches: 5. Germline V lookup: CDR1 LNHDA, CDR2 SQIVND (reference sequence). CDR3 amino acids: CASSITTGPEQYF. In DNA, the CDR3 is TGTGCCAGTAGTATCACGACAGGGCCCGAGCAGTACTTC.